Presented here are 14 T cell receptor beta chains from one specimen sequenced in a study of T cells in Graves' hyperthyroidism and ophthalmopathy. RNA transcripts yielded amplified TCR beta CDR3 regions. The HTBI primer set drove a first-round RT-PCR of the TCR CDR3. One entry per CDR3 protein, called by TCRdb with MiXCR from the multiplex PCR reads. The data show 350,000 to 400,000 distinct CDR3 sequences, over 15% seen once. The material sequenced was blood. The source of these receptors is a woman aged 18-29 years with Graves' hyperthyroidism.

This sequence joins TRBV6-2 or TRBV6-3 and TRBJ2-7; 15 bases fit TRBD2. After removal of 5 bases from V and 7 bases from J, the junction contained 9 bases not matched to a gene. There are 16 residues in the CDR3. The germline V gene has CDR1 MNHEY and CDR2 SVGEGT. The CDR3 reads CASSRPGLAGGSEQYF. As DNA, the CDR3 is TGTGCCAGCAGTCGTCCGGGACTAGCGGGAGGAAGTGAGCAGTACTTC.

This clonotype was counted at least ten times. The rearrangement uses TRBV7-8 and TRBJ1-2, with D possibly being TRBD1 (5 bases). V dropped 1 base and J dropped 2 bases, with 11 bases sitting between them. The CDR3 loop spans 15 amino acids. Germline CDR1 and CDR2: SGHVS and FQNEAQ. CDR3 in DNA: TGTGCCAGCAGCTTAGAGGTGGGGCTCAACTATGGCTACACCTTC. This sequence encodes CASSLEVGLNYGYTF. The complete variable domain, with remaining parts taken from reference TRBV7-8 and TRBJ1-2, reads GAGVSQSPRYKVAKRGQDVALRCDPISGHVSLFWYQQALGQGPEFLTYFQNEAQLDKSGLPSDRFFAERPEGSVSTLKIQRTQQEDSAVYLCASSLEVGLNYGYTFGSGTRLTVV.

This clonotype was recorded many times. This chain's CDR3 is CSVETLYEQYF. In DNA form, the CDR3 reads TGCAGCGTTGAGACTCTCTACGAGCAGTACTTC. The chain employs TRBV29-1 and TRBJ2-7; D gene ambiguous. CDR1 is SQVTM and CDR2 is ANQGSEA in the germline V gene. V gave up 3 bases and J gave up 3 bases, with 6 bases separating them. The CDR3 covers 11 residues.

The sample holds many counts of this clonotype. The rearrangement links TRBV11-1 to TRBJ1-4, with D perhaps matching TRBD1 (6 bases). The CDR3 loop spans 15 amino acids. The V end lost 5 bases, the J end lost 0 bases, and 10 bases lay between the germline ends. Germline V gene lookup returns CDR1 SGHAT and CDR2 FQDESV (reference sequence). In DNA form, the CDR3 reads TGTGCCAGCAGCGCCGGACAGACAACTAATGAAAAACTGTTTTTT. The encoded protein is CASSAGQTTNEKLFF. The full variable domain, with the rest looked up from reference TRBV11-1 and TRBJ1-4, is EAEVAQSPRYKITEKSQAVAFWCDPISGHATLYWYRQILGQGPELLVQFQDESVVDDSQLPKDRFSAERLKGVDSTLKIQPAELGDSAMYLCASSAGQTTNEKLFFGSGTQLSVL.

This clonotype has a count of ten or more. CDR3 bases: TGTGCCAGCAGTGAACGGACAGGGAGTAGCCAGGGGATCCGCAATCAGCCCCAGCATTTT. It specifies CASSERTGSSQGIRNQPQHF. This chain links TRBV2 with TRBJ1-5, with 8 bases lining up with TRBD1. This CDR3 region has 20 residues. Germline V lookup: CDR1 SNHLY, CDR2 FYNNEI. V lost 2 bases and J lost 2; bases outside the gene matches: 17. The entire variable domain, with the rest obtained from reference TRBV2 and TRBJ1-5, is as follows: EPEVTQTPSHQVTQMGQEVILRCVPISNHLYFYWYRQILGQKVEFLVSFYNNEISEKSEIFDDQFSVERPDGSNFTLKIRSTKLEDSAMYFCASSERTGSSQGIRNQPQHFGDGTRLSIL.

The gene calls are TRBV3-1 and TRBJ2-1; D gene uncertain. This CDR3 is 14 amino acids long. Germline V gene data show CDR1 as LGHDT and CDR2 as YNNKEL (reference sequence). Between the trimmed V and J ends, which lost 4 bases and 8 bases, there was a span of 15 bases. CDR3 sequence (DNA): TGTGCCAGCAGCCCGCTTCGCCGGAAGGATGAGCAGTTCTTC. Residues: CASSPLRRKDEQFF.

This clonotype appeared many times. The chain joins TRBV20-1 to TRBJ1-3, with D possibly TRBD1 on 5 matching bases. The V end was cut by 5 bases, the J end by 6 bases, with 17 bases between. This CDR3 comprises 14 residues. Germline V lookup: CDR1 DFQATT, CDR2 SNEGSKA (reference sequence). For the CDR3, the DNA is TGCAGTGCTCTTACCTGGGGGATTGAAAACACCATATATTTT. Translated, it gives CSALTWGIENTIYF.

The rearrangement links TRBV5-1 to TRBJ1-5, with 11 bases that match TRBD1. J gave up 5 bases and V 0 bases, and 1 base lay outside the gene matches. This CDR3 spans 15 amino acids. Germline CDR1 is SGHRS and CDR2 is YFSETQ. The CDR3 nucleotides are TGCGCCAGCAGCTTGGGGGACAGGGGGGATCAGCCCCAGCATTTT. It translates to CASSLGDRGDQPQHF.

This chain joins TRBV2 and TRBJ2-7; 10 bases are a match to TRBD1. After removal of 6 bases from V and 0 bases from J, the junction contained 5 bases not matched to a gene. The V gene's germline CDR1 is SNHLY and CDR2 FYNNEI. This CDR3 is 15 amino acids long. The CDR3 DNA follows: TGTGCCAGCAGCGTAGACAGGGGGCTCTCCTACGAGCAGTACTTC. This encodes CASSVDRGLSYEQYF.

This clonotype was recorded many times. The CDR3 DNA reads as TGCAGTGCTAGACTTGCGGGGAACTCCTACGAGCAGTACTTC. This sequence encodes CSARLAGNSYEQYF. The chain employs TRBV20-1 and TRBJ2-7; D may be TRBD2 (6 bases). The CDR3 totals 14 residues. With 2 bases removed from V and 0 bases from J, the gap between germline ends came to 11 bases. The germline CDR1 and CDR2 sequences are DFQATT and SNEGSKA (reference sequence).

Details on this clonotype: With a much larger clone just one base away, this may be a read error. The final CDR3 position lacks the conserved phenylalanine or tryptophan, pointing to a likely read error. This rearrangement joins TRBV6-1 to TRBJ2-7; D is uncertain. There are 15 residues in the CDR3. Trimming pared 6 bases from V and 0 bases from J, leaving 15 bases between. Germline V gives CDR1 MNHNS, CDR2 SASEGT. CDR3 nucleotides: TGTGCCAGCAGAGGCTACATTAGAAGCTCCTACGAGCAGTACTAC. Protein sequence: CASRGYIRSSYEQYY.

CDR3 sequence: CASSTSVNTEAFF. Written as DNA, the CDR3 is TGTGCCAGTAGTACTTCGGTGAACACTGAAGCTTTCTTT. The rearrangement uses TRBV19 and TRBJ1-1, with D unclear. V was clipped by 4 bases and J by 0 bases, with 6 bases between them. CDR1 is LNHDA, CDR2 SQIVND, per germline (reference sequence). The CDR3 sequence is 13 residues long.

This clonotype was recorded at least ten times. The chain employs TRBV12-3 or TRBV12-4 and TRBJ1-2, with no clear D. The CDR3 consists of 14 residues. V lost 6 bases, J lost 3 bases, and 14 bases lay in between. This chain's CDR3 is CASSFPARHYGYTF. The CDR3 bases are TGTGCCAGCAGCTTTCCTGCCCGCCACTATGGCTACACCTTC.

Many counts were recorded for this clonotype. The gene calls are TRBV15 and TRBJ2-5; 8 positions match TRBD1. The germline V gene encodes CDR1 LNHNV and CDR2 YYDKDF (reference sequence). After removal of 0 bases from V and 5 bases from J, the junction contained 5 bases not matched to a gene. The CDR3 extends over 15 amino acids. CDR3: CATSRDRGPEETQYF. The CDR3 DNA reads TGTGCCACCAGCAGAGACAGGGGGCCGGAGGAGACCCAGTACTTC.